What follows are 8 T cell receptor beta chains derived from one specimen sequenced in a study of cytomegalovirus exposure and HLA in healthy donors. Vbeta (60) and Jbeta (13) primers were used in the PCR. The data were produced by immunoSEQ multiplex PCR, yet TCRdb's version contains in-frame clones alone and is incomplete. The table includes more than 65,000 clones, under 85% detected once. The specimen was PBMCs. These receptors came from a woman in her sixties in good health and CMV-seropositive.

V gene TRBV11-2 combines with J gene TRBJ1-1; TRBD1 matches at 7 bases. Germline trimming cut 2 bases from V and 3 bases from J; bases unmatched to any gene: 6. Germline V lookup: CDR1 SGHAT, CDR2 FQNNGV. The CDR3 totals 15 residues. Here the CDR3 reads CASSLYGRGDTEAFF. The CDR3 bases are TGTGCCAGCAGCTTATATGGCAGGGGGGACACTGAAGCTTTCTTT. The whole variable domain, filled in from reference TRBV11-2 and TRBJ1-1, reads EAGVAQSPRYKIIEKRQSVAFWCNPISGHATLYWYQQILGQGPKLLIQFQNNGVVDDSQLPKDRFSAERLKGVDSTLKIQPAKLEDSAVYLCASSLYGRGDTEAFFGQGTRLTVV.

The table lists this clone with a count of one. The CDR3 spells CASSLETGNYGYTF. The CDR3 DNA reads as TGCGCCAGCAGCTTGGAGACAGGGAACTATGGCTACACCTTC. The chain links TRBV5-1 to TRBJ1-2; 7 bases match TRBD1. J gave up 2 bases and V 0 bases, and 1 base lay outside the gene matches. There are 14 residues in the CDR3. CDR1 is SGHRS and CDR2 is YFSETQ in the germline V gene.

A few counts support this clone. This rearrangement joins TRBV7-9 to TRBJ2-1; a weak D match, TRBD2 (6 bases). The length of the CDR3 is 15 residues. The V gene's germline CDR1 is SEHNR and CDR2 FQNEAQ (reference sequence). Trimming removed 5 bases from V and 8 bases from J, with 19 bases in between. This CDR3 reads CASSRGEFGSDEQFF. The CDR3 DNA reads TGTGCCAGCAGCCGTGGGGAATTCGGGAGCGATGAGCAGTTCTTC.

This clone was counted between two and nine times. The CDR3 spells CAIQLNKNTEAFF. CDR3 DNA sequence: TGTGCCATCCAGTTGAACAAGAACACTGAAGCTTTCTTT. V usage is TRBV10-3 and J usage is TRBJ1-1; D gene unclear. This CDR3 comprises 13 residues. Germline V lookup: CDR1 ENHRY, CDR2 SYGVKD. V lost 8 bases and J 1 base, leaving 11 bases between the germline ends.

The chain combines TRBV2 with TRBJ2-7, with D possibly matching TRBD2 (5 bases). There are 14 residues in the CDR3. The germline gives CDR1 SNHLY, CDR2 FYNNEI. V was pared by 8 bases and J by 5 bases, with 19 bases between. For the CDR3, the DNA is TGTGCCAGCCTTGCGGAGGACGTCGGCGACGAGCAGTACTTC. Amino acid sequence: CASLAEDVGDEQYF. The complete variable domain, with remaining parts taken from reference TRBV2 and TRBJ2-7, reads EPEVTQTPSHQVTQMGQEVILRCVPISNHLYFYWYRQILGQKVEFLVSFYNNEISEKSEIFDDQFSVERPDGSNFTLKIRSTKLEDSAMYFCASLAEDVGDEQYFGPGTRLTVT.

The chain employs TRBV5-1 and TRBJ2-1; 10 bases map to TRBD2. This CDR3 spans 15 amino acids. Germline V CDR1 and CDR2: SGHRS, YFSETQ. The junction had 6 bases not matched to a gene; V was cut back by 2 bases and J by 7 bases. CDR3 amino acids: CASSFEAGGVNEQFF. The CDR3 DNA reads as TGCGCCAGCAGCTTCGAAGCGGGGGGGGTTAATGAGCAGTTCTTC.

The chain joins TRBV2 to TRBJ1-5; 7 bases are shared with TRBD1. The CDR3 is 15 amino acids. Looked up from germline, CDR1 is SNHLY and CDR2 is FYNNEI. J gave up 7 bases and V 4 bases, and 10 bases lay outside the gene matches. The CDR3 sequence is CASSVQGKIGQPQHF. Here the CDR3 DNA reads TGTGCCAGCAGTGTACAGGGGAAGATTGGCCAGCCCCAGCATTTT. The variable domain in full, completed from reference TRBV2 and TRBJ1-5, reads EPEVTQTPSHQVTQMGQEVILRCVPISNHLYFYWYRQILGQKVEFLVSFYNNEISEKSEIFDDQFSVERPDGSNFTLKIRSTKLEDSAMYFCASSVQGKIGQPQHFGDGTRLSIL.

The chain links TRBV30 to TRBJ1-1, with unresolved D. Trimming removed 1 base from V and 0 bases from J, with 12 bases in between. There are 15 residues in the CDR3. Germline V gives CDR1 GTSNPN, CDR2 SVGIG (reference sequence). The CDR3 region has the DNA TGTGCCTGGAGTGGCTTGGAGAGCATGAACACTGAAGCTTTCTTT. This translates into CAWSGLESMNTEAFF. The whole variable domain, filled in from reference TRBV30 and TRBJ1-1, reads SQTIHQWPATLVQPVGSPLSLECTVEGTSNPNLYWYRQAAGRGLQLLFYSVGIGQISSEVPQNLSASRPQDRQFILSSKKLLLSDSGFYLCAWSGLESMNTEAFFGQGTRLTVV.